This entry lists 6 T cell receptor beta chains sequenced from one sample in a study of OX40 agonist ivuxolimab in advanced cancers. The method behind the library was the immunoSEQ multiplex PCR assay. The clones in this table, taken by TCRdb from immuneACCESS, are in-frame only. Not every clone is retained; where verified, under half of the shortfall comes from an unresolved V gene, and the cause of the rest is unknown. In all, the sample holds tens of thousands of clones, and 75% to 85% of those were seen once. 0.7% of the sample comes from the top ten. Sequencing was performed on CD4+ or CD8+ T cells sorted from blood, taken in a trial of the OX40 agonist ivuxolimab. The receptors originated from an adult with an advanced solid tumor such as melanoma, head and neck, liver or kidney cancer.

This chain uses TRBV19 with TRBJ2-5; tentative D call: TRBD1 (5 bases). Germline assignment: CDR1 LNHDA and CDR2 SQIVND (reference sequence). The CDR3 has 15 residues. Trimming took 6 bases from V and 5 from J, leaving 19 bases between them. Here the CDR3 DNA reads TGTGCCAGTAGCATTTACAGGTTTGGGCTGGAGACCCAGTACTTC. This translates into CASSIYRFGLETQYF.

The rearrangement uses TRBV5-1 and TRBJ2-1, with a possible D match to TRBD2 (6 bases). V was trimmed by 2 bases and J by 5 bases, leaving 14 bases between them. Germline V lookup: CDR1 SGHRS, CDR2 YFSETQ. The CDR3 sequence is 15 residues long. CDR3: CASSFFGEANNEQFF. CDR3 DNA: TGCGCCAGCAGCTTCTTCGGGGAGGCAAACAATGAGCAGTTCTTC.

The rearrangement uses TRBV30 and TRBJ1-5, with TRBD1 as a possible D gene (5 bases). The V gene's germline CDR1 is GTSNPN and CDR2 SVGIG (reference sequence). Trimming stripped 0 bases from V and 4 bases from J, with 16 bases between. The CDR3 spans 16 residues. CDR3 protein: CAWSVQSPGRNQPQHF. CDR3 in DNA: TGTGCCTGGAGTGTACAATCCCCAGGGCGGAATCAGCCCCAGCATTTT. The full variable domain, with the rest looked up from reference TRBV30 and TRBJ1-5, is SQTIHQWPATLVQPVGSPLSLECTVEGTSNPNLYWYRQAAGRGLQLLFYSVGIGQISSEVPQNLSASRPQDRQFILSSKKLLLSDSGFYLCAWSVQSPGRNQPQHFGDGTRLSIL.

The CDR3 sequence: CASSPIRGGYNEQFF. CDR3 DNA: TGTGCCAGCAGCCCTATTCGGGGGGGATACAATGAGCAGTTCTTC. The J gene is TRBJ2-1, the V gene TRBV11-2, with 8 bases identical to TRBD2. The CDR3 contains 15 residues. J lost 4 bases, V lost 5 bases, and 7 bases had no gene match. Germline V lookup: CDR1 SGHAT, CDR2 FQNNGV.

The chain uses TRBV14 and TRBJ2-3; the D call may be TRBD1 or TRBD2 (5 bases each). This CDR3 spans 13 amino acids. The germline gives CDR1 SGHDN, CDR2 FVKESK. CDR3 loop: CSTRETNTDTQYF. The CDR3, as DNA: TGTTCAACCAGGGAGACTAACACAGATACGCAGTATTTT.

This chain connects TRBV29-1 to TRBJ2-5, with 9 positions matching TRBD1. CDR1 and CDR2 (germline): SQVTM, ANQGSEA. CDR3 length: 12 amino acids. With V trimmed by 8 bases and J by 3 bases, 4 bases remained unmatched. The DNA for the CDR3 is TGCAGCACCCGGACAGGGGAAGAGACCCAGTACTTC. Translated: CSTRTGEETQYF.